The 20 T cell receptor beta chains below all came from one sample that was sequenced in a study of T cells in Graves' hyperthyroidism and ophthalmopathy. TCR beta CDR3 region amplification was performed from RNA transcripts. Researchers ran a first-round RT-PCR on the TCR CDR3 using the HTBI primer set. TCRdb recomputed calls from the multiplex PCR reads with MiXCR, one row per CDR3 protein. The sample has 350,000 to 450,000 distinct CDR3 sequences, roughly 14% seen once. Sequenced: blood. The receptor set was obtained from a woman aged 60-75 years with Graves' hyperthyroidism.

This chain links TRBV20-1 with TRBJ1-5, with TRBD1 identical over 7 bases. This CDR3 region has 13 residues. The germline V gene has CDR1 DFQATT and CDR2 SNEGSKA (reference sequence). V dropped 5 bases and J dropped 4; count of bases not matched to a gene: 5. The DNA for the CDR3 is TGCAGTGCTTCCAACAGGGGTAATCAGCCCCAGCATTTT. It specifies CSASNRGNQPQHF.

This clonotype was seen repeatedly, ten times or more. This chain uses TRBV12-5 with TRBJ2-2; perhaps TRBD2 as D (5 bases). Germline V gene data show CDR1 as LGHNT and CDR2 as FRNRAP. The CDR3 has 16 residues. The V gene lost 6 bases and the J gene lost 5 bases, with 19 bases spanning the gap. The CDR3: CASGYIVGGPTGELFF. The CDR3 DNA reads TGTGCTAGTGGCTACATCGTCGGAGGCCCGACCGGGGAGCTGTTTTTT.

This clonotype has ten or more counts. This rearrangement joins TRBV9 to TRBJ2-7; D is perhaps TRBD2 (6 bases). V dropped 0 bases and J dropped 6 bases, with 7 bases sitting between them. The length of the CDR3 is 12 residues. From germline, CDR1 is SGDLS and CDR2 YYNGEE. CDR3 loop: CASSVGGGEQYF. The CDR3, as DNA: TGTGCCAGCAGCGTAGGGGGAGGCGAGCAGTACTTC.

This sequence joins TRBV5-4 and TRBJ1-1, with D unresolved. Germline CDR1 is SGHNT and CDR2 is YYREEE (reference sequence). With 0 bases removed from V and 0 bases from J, the gap between germline ends came to 6 bases. This CDR3 region has 14 residues. CDR3 region: CASSLEVLNTEAFF. CDR3 coding DNA: TGTGCCAGCAGCTTGGAAGTCCTGAACACTGAAGCTTTCTTT.

This clonotype occurred many times. This chain links TRBV20-1 with TRBJ2-7, with D unclear. Per germline, CDR1 DFQATT and CDR2 SNEGSKA (reference sequence). The CDR3 contains 13 residues. V dropped 0 bases and J dropped 0 bases, with 6 bases sitting between them. The CDR3 coding sequence is TGCAGTGCTAGAGAGAGCCTCTCCTACGAGCAGTACTTC. This gives the protein CSARESLSYEQYF.

This clonotype was picked up a small number of times. The V call is TRBV25-1, the J call TRBJ1-1; D unclear. Germline V CDR1 and CDR2: MGHDK, SYGVNS. The CDR3 has 12 residues. The V and J ends lost 4 bases and 3 bases respectively, with 6 bases between them. Written as DNA, the CDR3 is TGTGCCAGCAGTGGTGGTTACACTGAAGCTTTCTTT. As protein: CASSGGYTEAFF.

This clonotype was counted ten times or more. The V gene is TRBV19, the J gene TRBJ1-1; maybe TRBD1 (6 bases). This CDR3 has 14 residues. V was pared by 6 bases and J by 6 bases, with 17 bases between. Germline V lookup: CDR1 LNHDA, CDR2 SQIVND (reference sequence). CDR3 sequence reads: CASSAADRPSEAFF. CDR3 nucleotides: TGTGCCAGTAGCGCCGCGGACAGACCTTCTGAAGCTTTCTTT.

This clonotype was counted at least ten times. This chain links TRBV9 with TRBJ1-1; the match to TRBD1 covers 9 bases. The V gene end was trimmed by 1 base and the J gene end by 4 bases; junction bases not matched to a gene: 2. This CDR3 is 14 amino acids long. Per the germline V gene, CDR1 is SGDLS and CDR2 is YYNGEE. This CDR3 is CASSVTGGGTEAFF. The CDR3 bases are TGTGCCAGCAGCGTAACAGGGGGCGGCACTGAAGCTTTCTTT. The whole variable domain, remainder taken from reference TRBV9 and TRBJ1-1, is DSGVTQTPKHLITATGQRVTLRCSPRSGDLSVYWYQQSLDQGLQFLIQYYNGEERAKGNILERFSAQQFPDLHSELNLSSLELGDSALYFCASSVTGGGTEAFFGQGTRLTVV.

This clonotype was observed many times. The chain joins TRBV7-9 to TRBJ2-1, with D perhaps TRBD1 or TRBD2 (5 bases each). V was cut by 4 bases and J by 7 bases, with 14 bases left in between. CDR1 SEHNR and CDR2 FQNEAQ come from the germline V gene (reference sequence). The CDR3 extends over 14 amino acids. Written as DNA, the CDR3 is TGTGCCAGCAGCTATCGTGGGGGTAGGAATGAGCAGTTCTTC. Protein: CASSYRGGRNEQFF.

This chain connects TRBV2 to TRBJ2-2; 9 nucleotides align to TRBD1. This CDR3 region has 18 residues. The junction had 11 bases not matched to a gene; V was cut back by 3 bases and J by 3 bases. Germline V CDR1 and CDR2: SNHLY, FYNNEI. CDR3 DNA: TGTGCCAGCAGTGATCCGGGACAGGGTTTAGTTGACACCGGGGAGCTGTTTTTT. It specifies CASSDPGQGLVDTGELFF.

This clonotype occurred many times. The rearrangement links TRBV13 to TRBJ2-7, with 8 bases lining up with TRBD1. Germline V gene data show CDR1 as PRHDT and CDR2 as FYEKMQ (reference sequence). V lost 5 bases and J lost 0; bases outside the gene matches: 6. CDR3 length: 15 amino acids. The CDR3 bases are TGTGCCAGCAGCAACCAAGACAGGGGCTCCTACGAGCAGTACTTC. Amino acids: CASSNQDRGSYEQYF. The full variable domain, in which reference TRBV13 and TRBJ2-7 provide the parts outside the CDR3, is AAGVIQSPRHLIKEKRETATLKCYPIPRHDTVYWYQQGPGQDPQFLISFYEKMQSDKGSIPDRFSAQQFSDYHSELNMSSLELGDSALYFCASSNQDRGSYEQYFGPGTRLTVT.

This clonotype appeared many times. The rearrangement uses TRBV3-1 and TRBJ1-2; TRBD1 matches 7 bases. CDR3 size: 14 residues. With 5 bases clipped from V and 4 bases from J, the junction kept 7 bases outside the gene matches. Germline CDR1 and CDR2: LGHDT and YNNKEL (reference sequence). CDR3 in amino acids: CASSGGTAFYGYTF. The CDR3 nucleotides read TGTGCCAGCAGCGGAGGGACAGCTTTCTATGGCTACACCTTC.

The chain uses TRBV6-1 and TRBJ2-3, with D perhaps assigned TRBD1 or TRBD2 (5 bases each). Germline assignment: CDR1 MNHNS and CDR2 SASEGT. CDR3 length: 15 amino acids. V was pared by 7 bases and J by 4 bases, with 18 bases between. CDR3 protein: CASISGTSPPDTQYF. The CDR3 DNA follows: TGTGCCAGCATATCCGGGACCTCGCCCCCAGATACGCAGTATTTT.

The chain couples TRBV18 to TRBJ1-2; D unclear. V lost 2 bases and J lost 6, with 10 bases in between. The CDR3 contains 13 residues. CDR1 and CDR2 (germline): KGHSH, LQKENI. CDR3 protein: CASSPRQEDGYTF. CDR3 nucleotide sequence: TGTGCCAGCTCACCAAGGCAGGAGGATGGCTACACCTTC.

The chain links TRBV7-8 to TRBJ2-2; 9 nucleotides agree with TRBD1. V dropped 5 bases and J dropped 3; count of bases not matched to a gene: 7. CDR1 is SGHVS and CDR2 is FQNEAQ in the germline V gene. The CDR3 has 16 amino acids. The CDR3 loop reads CASSPTGGAYTGELFF. In nucleotides, the CDR3 is TGTGCCAGCAGCCCCACAGGGGGCGCCTACACCGGGGAGCTGTTTTTT.

The V call is TRBV5-1, the J call TRBJ2-1, with TRBD2 as a possible D gene (5 bases). Germline V gives CDR1 SGHRS, CDR2 YFSETQ. The CDR3 is 13 residues long. With 4 bases removed from V and 8 bases from J, the gap between germline ends came to 13 bases. CDR3 in DNA: TGCGCCAGCAGCCCCGCTAGCTCCGATGAGCAGTTCTTC. This encodes CASSPASSDEQFF.

The chain joins TRBV9 to TRBJ2-5; TRBD1 matches at 7 bases. The CDR3 is made up of 11 amino acids. CDR1 and CDR2 from the germline V gene are SGDLS and YYNGEE. V shed 6 bases, J shed 7 bases, and the junction held 3 bases outside the gene matches. CDR3 protein: CASTRTGTQYF. CDR3 DNA: TGTGCCAGCACGCGGACAGGGACCCAGTACTTC.

This clonotype was counted many times. The chain joins TRBV6-5 to TRBJ2-7, with D possibly matching TRBD1 (6 bases). V was trimmed by 2 bases and J by 0 bases, leaving 8 bases between them. In germline, CDR1 is MNHEY, CDR2 SVGAGI. The CDR3 loop spans 14 amino acids. CDR3: CASSYQGSSYEQYF. The CDR3 bases are TGTGCCAGCAGTTACCAGGGGAGCTCCTACGAGCAGTACTTC.

Of note for this clonotype: Germline and junction disagree at one end, which may indicate a read error. This sequence joins TRBV2 and TRBJ2-5; unclear D gene. Looked up from germline, CDR1 is SNHLY and CDR2 is FYNNEI. The CDR3 has 15 residues. The CDR3 loop reads CASSQDLSTSETQYF. The CDR3 nucleotides read TGCGCCAGCAGCCAAGATCTCTCAACCTCAGAGACCCAGTACTTC.

This clonotype was recorded many times. The chain couples TRBV2 to TRBJ2-4; either TRBD1 or TRBD2 may fit D (5 bases each). Trimming shortened V by 6 bases and J by 6 bases, and 9 bases separated the two germline ends. Germline V gene lookup returns CDR1 SNHLY and CDR2 FYNNEI. This CDR3 is built from 12 residues. CDR3 protein: CASSWDPNIQYF. The CDR3 DNA sequence: TGTGCCAGCAGCTGGGACCCAAACATTCAGTACTTC.